The 32 T cell receptor beta chains below were found in one sample sequenced in a study of cytomegalovirus exposure and HLA in healthy donors. Researchers ran the PCR with 60 Vbeta and 13 Jbeta primers. Here immunoSEQ multiplex PCR was the method, and the copy in TCRdb shows in-frame clones only, minus some. Altogether more than 150,000 clones are present, approximately 84% being singletons, with the ten largest covering about 1.4%. Sequenced input: PBMCs. The receptors originated from a girl between 10 and 17 years old in good health and CMV-seropositive.

CDR3 residues: CASSPPGLAVEQYF. The CDR3 DNA reads as TGCGCCAGCAGCCCCCCGGGACTAGCGGTCGAGCAGTACTTC. J is TRBJ2-7 and V is TRBV4-1, with 11 bases matching TRBD2. CDR3 length: 14 residues. V was clipped by 4 bases and J by 6 bases; unmatched bases: 5. Per germline, CDR1 MGHRA and CDR2 YSYEKL.

The sample holds one count of this clone. The rearrangement links TRBV7-9 to TRBJ1-2, with 8 positions matching TRBD1. V was clipped by 2 bases and J by 4 bases; unmatched bases: 6. Germline CDR1 SEHNR, CDR2 FQNEAQ (reference sequence). CDR3 length equals 15 residues. The CDR3 loop is CASSLRTGSSYGYTF. Here the CDR3 DNA reads TGTGCCAGCAGCTTACGGACAGGGAGTTCCTATGGCTACACCTTC.

The rearrangement uses TRBV10-3 and TRBJ1-1, with 7 nucleotides matching TRBD1. Germline V gene sequence: CDR1 ENHRY, CDR2 SYGVKD. V dropped 11 bases and J dropped 1; count of bases not matched to a gene: 1. The CDR3 is 11 residues long. CDR3 in amino acids: CAAGGNTEAFF. CDR3 sequence (DNA): TGTGCCGCAGGGGGGAACACTGAAGCTTTCTTT.

The genes are TRBV2 and TRBJ2-5, with 11 bases that match TRBD2. The length of the CDR3 is 15 residues. V lost 3 bases, J lost 2 bases, and 2 bases stayed unmatched. Germline loops: CDR1 SNHLY, CDR2 FYNNEI. The CDR3 region is CASSEASGRQETQYF. CDR3 in DNA: TGTGCCAGCAGTGAGGCTAGCGGGAGGCAAGAGACCCAGTACTTC.

This chain uses TRBV4-2 with TRBJ2-7, with 12 bases matching TRBD2. The ends lost 6 bases at V and 2 bases at J; junction bases unmatched: 5. Germline CDR1 and CDR2: LGHNA and YNFKEQ. This CDR3 has 15 residues. The CDR3 loop reads CASRRLAGETYEQYF. CDR3 DNA sequence: TGTGCCAGCAGGCGACTAGCGGGAGAAACCTACGAGCAGTACTTC.

This clone came up a few times. Compared with germline, one end of the junction differs, possibly owing to a read error. This chain links TRBV5-6 with TRBJ1-1, with D perhaps matching TRBD1 (5 bases). Germline CDR1 SGHDT, CDR2 YYEEEE. The CDR3 consists of 12 residues. The CDR3 spells CASSLLGAARIF. DNA of the CDR3: TGTGCCAGCAGCTTGCTAGGGGCCGCACGTATCTTT.

This chain links TRBV6-5 with TRBJ1-2, with 10 bases aligning to TRBD1. Trimming cost V 6 bases and J 8 bases; bases outside gene matches: 3. The CDR3 has 12 residues. Germline values: CDR1 MNHEY, CDR2 SVGAGI. DNA for the CDR3: TGTGCCAGCAGAGGGACAGGGGACGGCTACACCTTC. This translates into CASRGTGDGYTF.

This rearrangement joins TRBV18 to TRBJ1-4; maybe TRBD1 (5 bases). The CDR3 is 12 residues long. Per germline, CDR1 KGHSH and CDR2 LQKENI. Trimming took 4 bases from V and 8 from J, leaving 8 bases between them. CDR3 nucleotide sequence: TGTGCCAGCTCACTTCCAGGGGAAAAACTGTTTTTT. Its protein is CASSLPGEKLFF.

This clone appeared a single time. This chain connects TRBV11-2 to TRBJ2-3, with D uncertain. V was shortened by 4 bases and J by 3 bases, with 14 bases between the two germline ends. The CDR3 is 15 residues long. Germline lookup yields CDR1 SGHAT and CDR2 FQNNGV. CDR3 residues: CASSSFREKTDTQYF. CDR3 coding DNA: TGTGCCAGCAGCTCTTTCCGCGAGAAGACAGATACGCAGTATTTT.

V gene TRBV5-6 combines with J gene TRBJ2-2; 9 bases line up with TRBD1. The CDR3 spans 15 residues. V dropped 3 bases and J dropped 5; count of bases not matched to a gene: 5. CDR1 SGHDT and CDR2 YYEEEE come from the germline V gene. The CDR3 sequence is CASSWGQGRTGELFF. CDR3 DNA: TGTGCCAGCAGCTGGGGACAGGGCAGAACCGGGGAGCTGTTTTTT.

This clone has more than one count but fewer than ten. The rearrangement links TRBV5-6 to TRBJ2-5; 7 positions match TRBD1. The junction had 11 bases not matched to a gene; V was cut back by 4 bases and J by 5 bases. Germline CDR1 reads SGHDT; CDR2 reads YYEEEE. This CDR3 has 15 amino acids. The CDR3 DNA follows: TGTGCCAGCAGCAAAGGGACAGTGAGGGGGGAGACCCAGTACTTC. Protein sequence: CASSKGTVRGETQYF.

The chain recombines TRBV7-2 with TRBJ2-7; 7 bases align to TRBD2. V shed 5 bases and J 2 bases; nucleotides not matched to a gene: 9. CDR1 and CDR2 from the germline V gene are SGHTA and FQGNSA. The CDR3 length is 15 residues. Here the CDR3 reads CASSPQAGSTYEQYF. The CDR3 nucleotides are TGTGCCAGCAGCCCCCAAGCGGGAAGTACCTACGAGCAGTACTTC. Variable domain in full (rest from reference TRBV7-2 and TRBJ2-7): GAGVSQSPSNKVTEKGKDVELRCDPISGHTALYWYRQSLGQGLEFLIYFQGNSAPDKSGLPSDRFSAERTGGSVSTLTIQRTQQEDSAVYLCASSPQAGSTYEQYFGPGTRLTVT.

The chain uses TRBV5-1 and TRBJ1-4; TRBD1 is a possible D gene (6 bases). The CDR3 totals 17 residues. The V and J ends lost 0 bases and 2 bases respectively, with 14 bases between them. CDR1 is SGHRS, CDR2 YFSETQ, per germline. The CDR3 loop is CASSLEGGQTTNEKLFF. The DNA of the CDR3 is TGCGCCAGCAGCTTGGAGGGGGGGCAAACGACTAATGAAAAACTGTTTTTT.

Regarding this clone: Within the sample, other DNA sequences also encode this same CDR3. The chain joins TRBV5-1 to TRBJ2-1; 12 bases agree with TRBD2. The CDR3 runs 15 residues. V trimming: 0 bases; J trimming: 10 bases; junction bases outside the gene matches: 5. Germline V gene data show CDR1 as SGHRS and CDR2 as YFSETQ. For the CDR3, the DNA is TGCGCCAGCAGCTTGGGACTAGCGGGAGTAGACGAGCAGTTCTTC. Protein: CASSLGLAGVDEQFF.

This clone appeared a few times. The V and J genes are TRBV5-4 and TRBJ1-2, with 10 bases lining up with TRBD1. Germline V gene lookup returns CDR1 SGHNT and CDR2 YYREEE (reference sequence). This CDR3 comprises 17 residues. Trimming took 2 bases from V and 4 from J; bases not matched to a gene: 11. CDR3 sequence: CASSLGGQGVAFYGYTF. The CDR3 DNA reads TGTGCCAGCAGCTTAGGAGGACAGGGGGTTGCTTTCTATGGCTACACCTTC.

This sequence joins TRBV28 and TRBJ1-2, with TRBD1 as a possible D gene (5 bases). CDR1 is MDHEN and CDR2 is SYDVKM in the germline V gene. The V and J ends lost 5 bases and 4 bases respectively, with 11 bases between them. The CDR3 covers 13 residues. In DNA, the CDR3 is TGTGCCAGCAGTCCGGGGACTAGCTATGGCTACACCTTC. It specifies CASSPGTSYGYTF.

V and J are TRBV7-9 and TRBJ1-1; D is ambiguous. The germline V gene encodes CDR1 SEHNR and CDR2 FQNEAQ (reference sequence). The CDR3 runs to 15 residues. V dropped 3 bases and J dropped 4 bases, with 15 bases sitting between them. CDR3 sequence: CASSLITGLATEAFF. The CDR3 nucleotides are TGTGCCAGCAGCTTGATCACGGGGTTGGCCACTGAAGCTTTCTTT. The full variable domain, with the rest looked up from reference TRBV7-9 and TRBJ1-1, is DTGVSQNPRHKITKRGQNVTFRCDPISEHNRLYWYRQTLGQGPEFLTYFQNEAQLEKSRLLSDRFSAERPKGSFSTLEIQRTEQGDSAMYLCASSLITGLATEAFFGQGTRLTVV.

This clone was seen only a few times. The V and J genes are TRBV7-9 and TRBJ2-2; weak D call: TRBD1 (6 bases). This CDR3 comprises 14 residues. V lost 5 bases and J 6 bases, leaving 13 bases between the germline ends. From germline, CDR1 is SEHNR and CDR2 FQNEAQ (reference sequence). The CDR3 DNA follows: TGTGCCAGCAGCCCACAGGGCAGGCCCGGGGAGCTGTTTTTT. Protein: CASSPQGRPGELFF.

This chain connects TRBV4-2 to TRBJ2-5; 9 bases match TRBD2. Germline CDR1 LGHNA, CDR2 YNFKEQ. This CDR3 is 15 amino acids long. Trimming took 4 bases from V and 5 from J; bases not matched to a gene: 8. For the CDR3, the DNA is TGTGCCAGCAGCCGATTAGCGGGAGTATCTGAGACCCAGTACTTC. Its protein product is CASSRLAGVSETQYF.

This clone was seen only a few times. The chain links TRBV4-1 to TRBJ2-5, with TRBD2 matching over 11 bases. The assigned J gene may be wrong: the sequence end matches TRBJ2-7 better. Germline CDR1 and CDR2: MGHRA and YSYEKL. The CDR3 is 16 amino acids. The CDR3 DNA follows: TGCGCCAGCAGCCAAGGTAGCGGGAGGGCCTTCTACGAGCAGTACTTC. It yields the protein CASSQGSGRAFYEQYF.

The genes are TRBV5-6 and TRBJ2-1; 9 bases are a match to TRBD2. Trimming cost V 2 bases and J 2 bases; bases outside gene matches: 2. Germline V gives CDR1 SGHDT, CDR2 YYEEEE. This CDR3 comprises 15 residues. The chain's CDR3 is CASSFRLAAYNEQFF. CDR3 sequence (DNA): TGTGCCAGCAGCTTTAGACTAGCGGCCTACAATGAGCAGTTCTTC.

V gene TRBV30 combines with J gene TRBJ2-6, with D tentatively TRBD2 (6 bases). Between the trimmed V and J ends, which lost 3 bases and 0 bases, there was a span of 12 bases. From germline, CDR1 is GTSNPN and CDR2 SVGIG (reference sequence). This CDR3 has 16 residues. The CDR3 sequence is CAWSRVAASGANVLTF. CDR3 DNA: TGTGCCTGGAGCCGCGTAGCGGCCTCTGGGGCCAACGTCCTGACTTTC.

The table lists this clone with a count of one. The rearrangement links TRBV5-1 to TRBJ1-1, with 8 nucleotides matching TRBD1. V trimming: 7 bases; J trimming: 6 bases; junction bases outside the gene matches: 14. This CDR3 has 15 residues. Germline CDR1 and CDR2: SGHRS and YFSETQ. The CDR3 protein is CASGTGTGYFAEAFF. The CDR3 DNA reads as TGCGCCAGCGGCACCGGGACAGGATACTTCGCTGAAGCTTTCTTT.

The CDR3 sequence is CASSQRGRQNIQYF. CDR3 DNA sequence: TGTGCCAGCAGCCAGCGGGGGAGGCAAAACATTCAGTACTTC. The genes are TRBV5-4 and TRBJ2-4; 8 positions match TRBD2. The trim removed 4 bases at V and 5 bases at J, leaving 5 bases unmatched. CDR3 size: 14 residues. Germline V gives CDR1 SGHNT, CDR2 YYREEE (reference sequence).

V usage is TRBV30 and J usage is TRBJ2-7; 10 positions match TRBD2. V lost 0 bases to trimming and J lost 7 bases; unmatched junction nucleotides: 6. The V gene's germline CDR1 is GTSNPN and CDR2 SVGIG (reference sequence). This CDR3 spans 14 amino acids. The DNA for the CDR3 is TGTGCCTGGAGTGTAGCTAGCGGGGGCTGGGAGCAGTACTTC. Encoded protein: CAWSVASGGWEQYF.

This clone was counted only a few times. V and J are TRBV7-9 and TRBJ2-1; D perhaps matches TRBD2 (6 bases). Germline loops: CDR1 SEHNR, CDR2 FQNEAQ (reference sequence). With 5 bases removed from V and 3 bases from J, the gap between germline ends came to 20 bases. This CDR3 is 17 amino acids long. CDR3 protein: CASSPPAGREFYNEQFF. The CDR3 DNA sequence: TGTGCCAGCAGCCCCCCGGCGGGGCGGGAATTCTACAATGAGCAGTTCTTC.

This clone was counted a few times. The chain has TRBV7-6 and TRBJ1-3, with 8 positions matching TRBD1. The germline V gene encodes CDR1 SGHVS and CDR2 FNYEAQ. The CDR3 extends over 15 amino acids. Trimming took 3 bases from V and 0 from J; bases not matched to a gene: 1. The DNA for the CDR3 is TGTGCCAGCAGCTTTGGACAGGGCTCTGGAAACACCATATATTTT. As protein: CASSFGQGSGNTIYF.

The rearrangement joins TRBV19 to TRBJ1-1; tentatively, D is TRBD1 (5 bases). Germline CDR1 is LNHDA and CDR2 is SQIVND (reference sequence). Trimming cost V 1 base and J 10 bases, with 7 bases left between them. CDR3 length equals 11 residues. The DNA of the CDR3 is TGTGCCAGTAGTATAGCAGGGCGAGCTTTCTTT. This translates into CASSIAGRAFF. Based on the CDR3 plus reference TRBV19 and TRBJ1-1, the full variable domain is DGGITQSPKYLFRKEGQNVTLSCEQNLNHDAMYWYRQDPGQGLRLIYYSQIVNDFQKGDIAEGYSVSREKKESFPLTVTSAQKNPTAFYLCASSIAGRAFFGQGTRLTVV.

The chain uses TRBV6-5 and TRBJ2-1; the match to TRBD1 covers 7 bases. Germline V CDR1 and CDR2: MNHEY, SVGAGI. The junction had 4 bases not matched to a gene; V was cut back by 6 bases and J by 8 bases. The CDR3 loop spans 12 amino acids. In DNA form, the CDR3 reads TGTGCCAGCAGCCTTCAGGGGGATGAGCAGTTCTTC. Encoded protein: CASSLQGDEQFF.

The chain is built from TRBV4-1 and TRBJ2-7; perhaps TRBD1 as D (5 bases). The V end lost 2 bases, the J end lost 6 bases, and 20 bases lay between the germline ends. This CDR3 spans 16 amino acids. The germline CDR1 and CDR2 sequences are MGHRA and YSYEKL. Written as DNA, the CDR3 is TGCGCCAGCAGCCAATGGGGCGGCAGGGCACCGTCCGAGCAGTACTTC. Translating gives CASSQWGGRAPSEQYF.

This sequence joins TRBV5-1 and TRBJ2-1; 7 bases are a match to TRBD1. In germline, CDR1 is SGHRS, CDR2 YFSETQ. With 2 bases clipped from V and 0 bases from J, the junction kept 5 bases outside the gene matches. This CDR3 spans 16 amino acids. The CDR3 here is CASSLSGTVSYNEQFF. The DNA for the CDR3 is TGCGCCAGCAGCTTATCCGGGACAGTCTCCTACAATGAGCAGTTCTTC.

V gene TRBV5-1 combines with J gene TRBJ1-1, with D maybe TRBD1 (6 bases). There are 14 residues in the CDR3. Germline values: CDR1 SGHRS, CDR2 YFSETQ. The V end lost 6 bases, the J end lost 2 bases, and 14 bases lay between the germline ends. As DNA, the CDR3 is TGCGCCAGCAAAGGGGGAAGAGGTAACACTGAAGCTTTCTTT. Its translation is CASKGGRGNTEAFF.